Included here is one TCR beta chain sequence, with context. What it binds is not known. The V end lost 2 bases, the J end lost 5 bases, and 13 bases lay between the germline ends. Germline CDR1 is SGDLS and CDR2 is YYNGEE. CDR3 size: 15 residues. These data belong to a study of cytomegalovirus exposure and HLA in healthy donors. For the study at large: Around 79 million unique TCRs, all from HLA-typed donors, were included in an early release of the data.

The PCR employed 60 Vbeta primers together with 13 Jbeta primers. Libraries were prepared by immunoSEQ multiplex PCR; TCRdb keeps only in-frame clonotypes and omits some of them. The data show about 180,000 clones, around 80% seen once. Findings and caveats of the study: Within an earlier analysis, most TCR beta V segments proved productive either about 90% or about 30% of the time.

The source of this sequence is a man between 18 and 35 years old in good health and CMV-seronegative. The material sequenced was PBMCs. The V gene is TRBV9, the J gene TRBJ2-2; weak D call: TRBD1 (6 bases). As DNA, the CDR3 is TGTGCCAGCAGCGTTAAGGGGGTAGGGACCGGGGAGCTGTTTTTT. It encodes CASSVKGVGTGELFF. Full variable domain (rest looked up from reference TRBV9 and TRBJ2-2): DSGVTQTPKHLITATGQRVTLRCSPRSGDLSVYWYQQSLDQGLQFLIQYYNGEERAKGNILERFSAQQFPDLHSELNLSSLELGDSALYFCASSVKGVGTGELFFGEGSRLTVL.